The 5 T cell receptor beta chains reported below all come from one sample, sequenced in a study of blood T cell repertoires in COVID-19. Using immunoSEQ multiplex PCR, the repertoire was profiled, and TCRdb retains in-frame clones only, with some absent. The profile shows around 290,000 clones, roughly nine tenths of them singletons. The sequencing input was peripheral blood. Receptor source: a woman in her twenties or thirties with COVID-19, enrolled during active disease.

J is TRBJ2-7 and V is TRBV7-9, with D perhaps TRBD1 (6 bases). Germline assignment: CDR1 SEHNR and CDR2 FQNEAQ (reference sequence). The CDR3 covers 12 residues. V lost 1 base to trimming and J lost 5 bases, with 6 bases between them. The CDR3 nucleotides are TGTGCCAGCAGCTTAGGGGGGCACGAGCAGTACTTC. Its protein product is CASSLGGHEQYF.

The chain employs TRBV19 and TRBJ2-2; 7 positions match TRBD2. Trimming took 6 bases from V and 0 from J; bases not matched to a gene: 4. The CDR3 totals 15 residues. CDR1 is LNHDA and CDR2 is SQIVND in the germline V gene (reference sequence). The CDR3 spells CASSGLGSNTGELFF. In DNA form, the CDR3 reads TGTGCCAGTAGCGGACTAGGCTCGAACACCGGGGAGCTGTTTTTT.

This clone showed up just once. The rearrangement links TRBV5-1 to TRBJ1-4; 10 bases align to TRBD1. Germline V CDR1 and CDR2: SGHRS, YFSETQ. Trimming cost V 0 bases and J 1 base; bases outside gene matches: 0. This CDR3 spans 16 amino acids. The CDR3 DNA reads as TGCGCCAGCAGCTTGGGGGACAGGGGAACTAATGAAAAACTGTTTTTT. Amino acids: CASSLGDRGTNEKLFF.

This chain connects TRBV30 to TRBJ1-2, with D unclear. The CDR3 is 17 residues long. The V gene's germline CDR1 is GTSNPN and CDR2 SVGIG (reference sequence). The V gene lost 1 base and the J gene lost 4 bases, with 22 bases spanning the gap. CDR3 sequence (DNA): TGTGCCTGGAGTGACCCCCTAGGCTCGACCCGGTTCTATGGCTACACCTTC. Translating gives CAWSDPLGSTRFYGYTF.

The V gene is TRBV18, the J gene TRBJ2-7; 12 positions match TRBD1. The CDR3 covers 15 residues. In germline, CDR1 is KGHSH, CDR2 LQKENI. Germline trimming cut 0 bases from V and 5 bases from J; bases unmatched to any gene: 2. The CDR3 bases are TGTGCCAGCTCACCACCGGGACAGGGGGCCCACGAGCAGTACTTC. Amino acid sequence: CASSPPGQGAHEQYF. The complete variable domain, with remaining parts taken from reference TRBV18 and TRBJ2-7, reads NAGVMQNPRHLVRRRGQEARLRCSPMKGHSHVYWYRQLPEEGLKFMVYLQKENIIDESGMPKERFSAEFPKEGPSILRIQQVVRGDSAAYFCASSPPGQGAHEQYFGPGTRLTVT.